The 21 T cell receptor beta chains below come from one sample, sequenced in a study of T cell responses to AZD1222 COVID-19 vaccine. Produced via immunoSEQ multiplex PCR; TCRdb's table is partial and in-frame only. The sample lists about 100,000 clones; nearly 90% were seen once. Sequences were derived from peripheral blood, sampled 28 days after the second AZD1222 dose. Source of these receptors: an adult who received the AZD1222 COVID-19 vaccine.

In DNA form, the CDR3 reads TGTGCCAGCAGTTACTCGAGGTCGGGCGCTAGGCAAGAGACCCAGTACTTC. This gives the protein CASSYSRSGARQETQYF. The chain uses TRBV6-2 or TRBV6-3 and TRBJ2-5; D unclear. V was cut by 0 bases and J by 2 bases, with 16 bases left in between. CDR1 and CDR2 (germline): MNHEY, SVGEGT. The CDR3 has 17 amino acids.

This rearrangement joins TRBV5-8 to TRBJ2-1; TRBD2 agrees at 11 bases. V was clipped by 2 bases and J by 6 bases; unmatched bases: 7. From germline, CDR1 is SGHTS and CDR2 YDEGEE. This CDR3 is 16 amino acids long. The CDR3: CASSLIGTSGLNEQFF. The CDR3 coding sequence is TGTGCCAGCAGCTTAATCGGGACTAGCGGACTCAATGAGCAGTTCTTC.

CDR3 nucleotides: TGTGCCAGCAGTTACCTCGGGGGGAGAGGGAATGAGCAGTTCTTC. As protein: CASSYLGGRGNEQFF. The rearrangement joins TRBV6-2 or TRBV6-3 to TRBJ2-1; TRBD2 matches at 7 bases. Trimming removed 2 bases from V and 7 bases from J; junction bases left unmatched: 8. The CDR3 consists of 15 residues. Germline V gene sequence: CDR1 MNHEY, CDR2 SVGEGT.

The chain uses TRBV27 and TRBJ1-2, with D possibly being TRBD1 (6 bases). The CDR3 contains 16 residues. Germline V CDR1 and CDR2: MNHEY, SMNVEV (reference sequence). The V end was cut by 6 bases, the J end by 4 bases, with 21 bases between. The CDR3 sequence is CASRTEDRPASYGYTF. The CDR3 DNA is TGTGCCAGCAGGACTGAGGACAGACCGGCGAGCTATGGCTACACCTTC.

CDR3 nucleotides: TGTGCCAGCAGCTTAGCGCTCAGGGAGAACACTGAAGCTTTCTTT. As protein: CASSLALRENTEAFF. The gene calls are TRBV7-2 and TRBJ1-1, with a possible D match to TRBD1 (5 bases). Germline values: CDR1 SGHTA, CDR2 FQGNSA. The CDR3 length is 15 residues. V lost 0 bases and J 1 base, leaving 9 bases between the germline ends.

This chain joins TRBV5-1 and TRBJ2-1; TRBD1 might be the D (6 bases). The germline V gene has CDR1 SGHRS and CDR2 YFSETQ. The CDR3 is 14 amino acids. With 4 bases removed from V and 6 bases from J, the gap between germline ends came to 14 bases. The CDR3 sequence is CASSLGAWSNEQFF. CDR3 nucleotide sequence: TGCGCCAGCAGCCTGGGGGCCTGGTCCAATGAGCAGTTCTTC.

Only one count was recorded for this clone. J is TRBJ1-1 and V is TRBV9; no clear D gene. The germline V gene has CDR1 SGDLS and CDR2 YYNGEE. This CDR3 comprises 14 residues. V shed 0 bases and J shed 2 bases, with 8 bases lying between them. DNA for the CDR3: TGTGCCAGCAGCGTAGGTTTCGGAAACACTGAAGCTTTCTTT. It specifies CASSVGFGNTEAFF.

The chain employs TRBV15 and TRBJ2-1; 12 bases match TRBD1. V shed 2 bases, J shed 12 bases, and the junction held 11 bases outside the gene matches. The CDR3 runs 16 residues. Looked up from germline, CDR1 is LNHNV and CDR2 is YYDKDF (reference sequence). The CDR3 sequence is CATSRRPGTGGASQFF. The DNA for the CDR3 is TGTGCCACCAGCAGACGTCCCGGGACAGGGGGCGCTTCGCAGTTCTTC.

The genes are TRBV5-1 and TRBJ2-5, with 7 bases identical to TRBD1. The CDR3 is 15 residues long. Germline CDR1 reads SGHRS; CDR2 reads YFSETQ. The trim removed 4 bases at V and 2 bases at J, leaving 8 bases unmatched. CDR3 loop: CASSPAGTEQETQYF. The DNA of the CDR3 is TGCGCCAGCAGCCCCGCCGGGACAGAGCAAGAGACCCAGTACTTC.

J is TRBJ2-2 and V is TRBV30, with D hard to call. V was pared by 3 bases and J by 7 bases, with 12 bases between. CDR1 and CDR2 from the germline V gene are GTSNPN and SVGIG (reference sequence). The CDR3 totals 13 residues. CDR3 nucleotides: TGTGCCTGGAGGGCCGGGCATCGCGGGGAGCTGTTTTTT. Translation gives CAWRAGHRGELFF.

This clone has a single count. The genes are TRBV7-9 and TRBJ2-3, with D perhaps matching TRBD1 or TRBD2 (5 bases each). The CDR3 covers 16 residues. Germline loops: CDR1 SEHNR, CDR2 FQNEAQ (reference sequence). Trimming removed 2 bases at V and 2 bases at J, with 14 bases between. The CDR3 DNA follows: TGTGCCAGCAGCTTATGGGGCCGGGGCGACACAGATACGCAGTATTTT. The encoded protein is CASSLWGRGDTDTQYF.

The chain is built from TRBV24-1 and TRBJ2-1; 9 nucleotides agree with TRBD2. Per the germline V gene, CDR1 is KGHDR and CDR2 is SFDVKD. CDR3 length: 16 residues. The J segment lost 4 bases and the V segment lost 4 bases, leaving 7 bases of the junction unmatched. The CDR3 sequence: CATSDPTAGGYNEQFF. CDR3 coding DNA: TGTGCCACCAGTGACCCCACCGCGGGAGGGTACAATGAGCAGTTCTTC.

The genes are TRBV2 and TRBJ1-4; unclear D gene. V was cut by 4 bases and J by 10 bases, with 16 bases left in between. There are 14 residues in the CDR3. Looked up from germline, CDR1 is SNHLY and CDR2 is FYNNEI. The CDR3 DNA reads TGTGCCAGCAGTGCCGACAATGTTGGGCCAAAACTGTTTTTT. Translation: CASSADNVGPKLFF. Filled out from reference TRBV2 and TRBJ1-4, the complete variable domain reads EPEVTQTPSHQVTQMGQEVILRCVPISNHLYFYWYRQILGQKVEFLVSFYNNEISEKSEIFDDQFSVERPDGSNFTLKIRSTKLEDSAMYFCASSADNVGPKLFFGSGTQLSVL.

This sequence joins TRBV10-3 and TRBJ2-7, with D possibly being TRBD2 (6 bases). V lost 10 bases to trimming and J lost 2 bases, with 18 bases between them. The length of the CDR3 is 14 residues. Germline assignment: CDR1 ENHRY and CDR2 SYGVKD. CDR3 loop: CATQTRDRTYEQYF. As DNA, the CDR3 is TGTGCCACCCAGACGCGGGACCGAACCTACGAGCAGTACTTC.

The V gene is TRBV9, the J gene TRBJ1-2; 11 nucleotides agree with TRBD1. Germline CDR1 and CDR2: SGDLS and YYNGEE. Trimming at V came to 3 bases and at J to 4 bases, leaving 2 bases not matched to a gene. This CDR3 contains 14 residues. CDR3 sequence (DNA): TGTGCCAGCAGCGGAGGACAGGGGGCCTATGGCTACACCTTC. This translates into CASSGGQGAYGYTF.

V usage is TRBV15 and J usage is TRBJ2-3; possible D gene TRBD2, 7 bases. V lost 5 bases to trimming and J lost 5 bases, with 14 bases between them. Germline CDR1 is LNHNV and CDR2 is YYDKDF (reference sequence). The length of the CDR3 is 14 residues. The DNA for the CDR3 is TGTGCCACCAGCCGGGGGGCGCAGGAAGATACGCAGTATTTT. Encoded protein: CATSRGAQEDTQYF.

The gene calls are TRBV5-1 and TRBJ1-3; 8 bases align to TRBD1. In germline, CDR1 is SGHRS, CDR2 YFSETQ. The CDR3 spans 17 residues. Trimming at V came to 3 bases and at J to 0 bases, leaving 8 bases not matched to a gene. CDR3 region: CASSSGGQAISGNTIYF. In nucleotides, the CDR3 is TGCGCCAGCAGCTCCGGGGGACAGGCCATCTCTGGAAACACCATATATTTT.

As DNA, the CDR3 is TGTGCCAGCAGCCCCGGACTAGCGAGACTCAATGAGCAGTTCTTC. It is translated as CASSPGLARLNEQFF. The chain combines TRBV7-2 with TRBJ2-1; 9 nucleotides line up with TRBD2. CDR3 length: 15 amino acids. Germline V lookup: CDR1 SGHTA, CDR2 FQGNSA. J was trimmed by 6 bases and V by 5 bases; bases with no gene match: 8.

The chain combines TRBV28 with TRBJ2-2; TRBD1 might be the D (6 bases). Trimming removed 4 bases at V and 8 bases at J, with 20 bases between. The CDR3 contains 16 residues. CDR1 is MDHEN, CDR2 SYDVKM, per germline. The DNA for the CDR3 is TGTGCCAGCAGTTACTTCGGACGAGGGGGAAGGGGGGAGCTGTTTTTT. It is translated as CASSYFGRGGRGELFF.

This clone has a single count. This chain joins TRBV5-5 and TRBJ1-1; weak D call: TRBD1 (5 bases). Germline CDR1 reads SGHKS; CDR2 reads YYEKEE (reference sequence). This CDR3 has 15 amino acids. Between the trimmed V and J ends, which lost 5 bases and 5 bases, there was a span of 19 bases. The CDR3: CASSSRGDEGTEAFF. In DNA, the CDR3 is TGTGCCAGCAGTAGCCGGGGGGATGAAGGGACTGAAGCTTTCTTT.

This clone was seen a few times. The V call is TRBV19, the J call TRBJ2-7; 8 bases agree with TRBD2. Germline V gene sequence: CDR1 LNHDA, CDR2 SQIVND (reference sequence). There are 16 residues in the CDR3. The junction had 15 bases not matched to a gene; V was cut back by 7 bases and J by 4 bases. The CDR3 DNA is TGTGCCAGTAAAGTAGCGGGGAGTGCCTCCGCGTACGAGCAGTACTTC. Its protein product is CASKVAGSASAYEQYF.